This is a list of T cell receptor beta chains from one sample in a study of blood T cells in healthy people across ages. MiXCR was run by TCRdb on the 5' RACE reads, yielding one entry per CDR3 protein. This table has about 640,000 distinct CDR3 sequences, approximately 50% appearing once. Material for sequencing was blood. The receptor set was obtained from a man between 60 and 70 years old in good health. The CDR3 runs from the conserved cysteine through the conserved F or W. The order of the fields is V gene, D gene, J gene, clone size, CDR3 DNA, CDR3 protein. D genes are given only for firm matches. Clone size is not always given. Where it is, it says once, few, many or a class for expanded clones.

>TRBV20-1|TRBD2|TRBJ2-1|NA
TGCAGTGCTAGAGCTCCGGGACTAGCGGGGGGCCGGTCCAATGAGCAGTTCTTC
CSARAPGLAGGRSNEQFF
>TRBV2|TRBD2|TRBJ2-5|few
TGTGCCAGCACCCGCGGGGGCCAAGAGACCCAGTACTTC
CASTRGGQETQYF
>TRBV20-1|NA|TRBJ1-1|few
TGCAGTGCGGGCCCCACAGAGAGGGTCAACACTGAAGCTTTCTTT
CSAGPTERVNTEAFF
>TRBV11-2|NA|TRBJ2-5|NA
TGTGCCAGCAGTGCCGGGACCGTGGTTAGGGAGACCCAGTACTTC
CASSAGTVVRETQYF
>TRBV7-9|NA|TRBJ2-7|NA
TGTGCCAGTACACCCTTGAGCTCCTACGAGCAGTACTTC
CASTPLSSYEQYF
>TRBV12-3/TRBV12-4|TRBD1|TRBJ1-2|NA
TGTGCCAGCAGAAAGGGACAGTCGGCATCAGACTATGGCTACACCTTC
CASRKGQSASDYGYTF
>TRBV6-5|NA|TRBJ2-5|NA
TGTGCCAGCTCCGAGTCGGGGGGCGTACAAGAGACCCAGTACTTC
CASSESGGVQETQYF
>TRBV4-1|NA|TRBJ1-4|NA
TGCGCCAGCAGCCGAAAGACAGCGAGGTCCGAAAAACTGTTTTTT
CASSRKTARSEKLFF
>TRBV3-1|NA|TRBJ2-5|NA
TGTGCCAGCAGCCAAGTAAACAGGAACCAAGGGACCCAGTACTTC
CASSQVNRNQGTQYF
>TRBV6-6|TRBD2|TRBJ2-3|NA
TGTGCCAGCAGGCAGACTAGCGGGGGGACAGATACGCAGTATTTT
CASRQTSGGTDTQYF
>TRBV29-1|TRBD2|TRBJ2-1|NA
TGCAGCGTCGGGCATCTAGCGGTCTCCTACAATGAGCAGTTCTTC
CSVGHLAVSYNEQFF
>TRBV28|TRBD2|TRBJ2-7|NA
TGTGCCAGCAGTTTAGCGACTAGCGGGGGTCCCTACAATGAGCAGTACTTC
CASSLATSGGPYNEQYF
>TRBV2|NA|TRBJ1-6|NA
TGTGCCAGCAGTTCCGGGCCTACCTATAATTCACCCCTCCACTTT
CASSSGPTYNSPLHF
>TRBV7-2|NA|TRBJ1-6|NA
TGTGCCAGCAGCTCTCTCGGACAGTCTAATTCACCCCTCCACTTT
CASSSLGQSNSPLHF
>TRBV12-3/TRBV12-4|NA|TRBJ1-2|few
TGTGCCAGCAGTTTCTCAGGGTCCTATGGCTACACCTTC
CASSFSGSYGYTF
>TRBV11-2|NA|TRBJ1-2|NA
TGTGCCAGCAGCTTAGCCGGGACACCGTATGGCTACACCTTC
CASSLAGTPYGYTF
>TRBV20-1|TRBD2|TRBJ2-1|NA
TGCAGTGCTGAGCCTAGCGGGGGGGCTGGGAATGAGCAGTTCTTC
CSAEPSGGAGNEQFF
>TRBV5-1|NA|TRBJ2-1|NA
TGCGCCAGCCAACCGGAAGATACCTACAATGAGCAGTTCTTC
CASQPEDTYNEQFF
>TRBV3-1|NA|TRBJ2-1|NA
TGTGCCAGCAGCCATCCCCCGGAGCCGAATGAGCAGTTCTTC
CASSHPPEPNEQFF
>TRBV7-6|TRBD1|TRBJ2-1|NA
TGTGCCAGCAGCTTAGACAGGGGGCCGGGATACAATGAGCAGTTCTTC
CASSLDRGPGYNEQFF
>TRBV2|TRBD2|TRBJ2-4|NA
TGTGCCAGCAGTGCCGGACTAGCGGGGGGGGTGAGCCAGTACTTC
CASSAGLAGGVSQYF
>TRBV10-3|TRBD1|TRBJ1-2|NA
TGTGCCATCAGTGACATACTCGGGACAGCCTATCATAACTATGGCTACACCTTC
CAISDILGTAYHNYGYTF
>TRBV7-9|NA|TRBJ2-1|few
TGTGCCAGCAGCTCTGACCGGGAAGTCCCCAATGAGCAGTTCTTC
CASSSDREVPNEQFF
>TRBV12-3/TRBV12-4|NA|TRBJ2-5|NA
TGTGCCAGCACCCACTTCCCAGGGAGCTTCCAAGAGACCCAGTACTTC
CASTHFPGSFQETQYF
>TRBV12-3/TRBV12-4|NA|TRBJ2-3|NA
TGTGCCAGCAGCTTAGATAGGGCTACAGATACGCAGTATTTT
CASSLDRATDTQYF
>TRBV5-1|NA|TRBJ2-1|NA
TGCGCCAGCAGCTTGGCTGCGGGGGCGGTTGAGCAGTTCTTC
CASSLAAGAVEQFF
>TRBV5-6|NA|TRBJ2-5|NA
TGTGCCAGCAGCTTGGACGGGGTGTGGGCACAAGAGACCCAGTACTTC
CASSLDGVWAQETQYF
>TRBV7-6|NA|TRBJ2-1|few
TGTGCCAGCAGCTTAGGAGGACCGATCTACAATGAGCAGTTCTTC
CASSLGGPIYNEQFF
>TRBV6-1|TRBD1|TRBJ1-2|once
TGTGCCAGCAGCGCAAGGGGGACAGGATTTTATAACACCTATGGCTACACCTTC
CASSARGTGFYNTYGYTF
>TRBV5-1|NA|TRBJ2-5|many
TGTGCCAGCAGTCTGGAGGGCCAAGAGACCCAGTACTTC
CASSLEGQETQYF
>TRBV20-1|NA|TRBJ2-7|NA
TGCAGTGCCACCGGGACTGCGTCATGGGAGCAGTACTTC
CSATGTASWEQYF
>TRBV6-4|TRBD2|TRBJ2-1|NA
TGTGCCAGCAGTGACTCGGGACTAGCGGGGAACAATGAGCAGTTCTTC
CASSDSGLAGNNEQFF
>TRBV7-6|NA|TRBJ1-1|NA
TGTGCCAGCAGCTTATATGGGGAAAACACTGAAGCTTTCTTT
CASSLYGENTEAFF
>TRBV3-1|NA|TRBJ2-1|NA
TGTGCCAGCAGCCCGTTCAACAATGAGCAGTTCTTC
CASSPFNNEQFF